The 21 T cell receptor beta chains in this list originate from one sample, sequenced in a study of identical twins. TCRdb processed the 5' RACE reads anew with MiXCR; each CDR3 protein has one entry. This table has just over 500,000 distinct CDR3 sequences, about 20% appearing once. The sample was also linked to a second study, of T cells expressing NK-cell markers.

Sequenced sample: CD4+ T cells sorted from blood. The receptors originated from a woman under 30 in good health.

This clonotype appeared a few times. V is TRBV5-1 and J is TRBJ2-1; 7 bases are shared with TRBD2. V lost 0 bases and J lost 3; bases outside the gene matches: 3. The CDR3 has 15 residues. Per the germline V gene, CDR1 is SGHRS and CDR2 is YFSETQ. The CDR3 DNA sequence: TGCGCCAGCAGCTTGGGGGGCGGGGGCTACAATGAGCAGTTCTTC. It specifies CASSLGGGGYNEQFF.

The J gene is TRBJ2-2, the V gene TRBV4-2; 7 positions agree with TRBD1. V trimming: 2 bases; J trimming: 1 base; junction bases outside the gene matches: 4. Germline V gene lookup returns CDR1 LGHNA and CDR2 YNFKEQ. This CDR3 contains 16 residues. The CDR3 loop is CASSQSDRENTGELFF. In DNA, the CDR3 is TGTGCCAGCAGCCAAAGTGACAGGGAGAACACCGGGGAGCTGTTTTTT.

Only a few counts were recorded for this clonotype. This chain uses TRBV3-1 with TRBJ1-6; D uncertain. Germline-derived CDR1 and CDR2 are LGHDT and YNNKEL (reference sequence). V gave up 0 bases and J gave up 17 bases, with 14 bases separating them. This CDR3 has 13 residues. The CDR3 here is CASSQEGRTQVHF. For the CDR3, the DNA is TGTGCCAGCAGCCAAGAAGGAAGGACCCAAGTCCACTTT.

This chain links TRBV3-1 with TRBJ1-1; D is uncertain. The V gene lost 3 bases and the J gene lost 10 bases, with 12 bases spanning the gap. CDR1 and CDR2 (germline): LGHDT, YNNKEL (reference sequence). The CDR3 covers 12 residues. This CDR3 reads CASSQKTLGAFF. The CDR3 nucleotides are TGTGCCAGCAGCCAGAAAACCTTGGGAGCTTTCTTT. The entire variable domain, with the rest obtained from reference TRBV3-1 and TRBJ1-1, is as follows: DTAVSQTPKYLVTQMGNDKSIKCEQNLGHDTMYWYKQDSKKFLKIMFSYNNKELIINETVPNRFSPKSPDKAHLNLHINSLELGDSAVYFCASSQKTLGAFFGQGTRLTVV.

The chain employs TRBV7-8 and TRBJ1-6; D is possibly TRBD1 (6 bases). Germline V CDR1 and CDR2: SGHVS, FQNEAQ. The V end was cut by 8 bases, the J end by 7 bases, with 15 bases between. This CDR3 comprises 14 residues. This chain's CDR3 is CASRRQTGNSPLHF. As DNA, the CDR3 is TGTGCCAGCCGGAGACAAACAGGGAATTCACCCCTCCACTTT.

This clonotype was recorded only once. The CDR3 DNA sequence: TGTGCCAGCAGCTTTCTCCCCGTTGAGAATGAGCAGTTCTTC. It codes for CASSFLPVENEQFF. The chain recombines TRBV2 with TRBJ2-1; unclear D gene. The CDR3 totals 14 residues. Trimming pared 6 bases from V and 7 bases from J, leaving 16 bases between. Looked up from germline, CDR1 is SNHLY and CDR2 is FYNNEI. Filled out from reference TRBV2 and TRBJ2-1, the complete variable domain reads EPEVTQTPSHQVTQMGQEVILRCVPISNHLYFYWYRQILGQKVEFLVSFYNNEISEKSEIFDDQFSVERPDGSNFTLKIRSTKLEDSAMYFCASSFLPVENEQFFGPGTRLTVL.

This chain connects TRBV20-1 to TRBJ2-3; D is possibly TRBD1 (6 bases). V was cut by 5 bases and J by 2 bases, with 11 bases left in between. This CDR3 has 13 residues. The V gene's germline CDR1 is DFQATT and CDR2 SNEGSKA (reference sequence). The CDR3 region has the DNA TGCAGTGCTTGGACAGTCCCCACAGATACGCAGTATTTT. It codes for CSAWTVPTDTQYF.

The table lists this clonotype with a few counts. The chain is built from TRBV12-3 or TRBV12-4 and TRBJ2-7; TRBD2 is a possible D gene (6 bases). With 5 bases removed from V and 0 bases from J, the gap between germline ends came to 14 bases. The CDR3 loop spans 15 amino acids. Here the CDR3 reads CASSPAGGISYEQYF. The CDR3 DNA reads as TGTGCCAGCAGTCCCGCCGGAGGGATCTCCTACGAGCAGTACTTC.

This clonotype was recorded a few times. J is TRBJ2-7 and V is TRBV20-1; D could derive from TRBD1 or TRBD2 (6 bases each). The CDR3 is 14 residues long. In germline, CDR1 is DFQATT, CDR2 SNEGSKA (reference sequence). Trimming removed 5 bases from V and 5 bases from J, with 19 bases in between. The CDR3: CSALTDKGGDEQYF. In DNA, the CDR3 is TGCAGTGCTCTTACCGATAAGGGGGGCGACGAGCAGTACTTC.

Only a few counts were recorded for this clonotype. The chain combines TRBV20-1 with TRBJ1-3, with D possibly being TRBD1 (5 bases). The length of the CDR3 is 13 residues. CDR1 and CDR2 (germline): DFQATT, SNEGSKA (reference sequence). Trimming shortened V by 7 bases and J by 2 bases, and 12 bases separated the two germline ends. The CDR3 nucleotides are TGCAGTGGGGTTATAGGGGCTGGAAACACCATATATTTT. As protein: CSGVIGAGNTIYF.

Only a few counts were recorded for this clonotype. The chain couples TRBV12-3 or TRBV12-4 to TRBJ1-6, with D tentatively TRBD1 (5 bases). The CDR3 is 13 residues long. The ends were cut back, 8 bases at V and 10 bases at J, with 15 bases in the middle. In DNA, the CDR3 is TGTGCCAGCGGCCGGGACTCGGGGTCACCCCTCCACTTT. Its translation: CASGRDSGSPLHF.

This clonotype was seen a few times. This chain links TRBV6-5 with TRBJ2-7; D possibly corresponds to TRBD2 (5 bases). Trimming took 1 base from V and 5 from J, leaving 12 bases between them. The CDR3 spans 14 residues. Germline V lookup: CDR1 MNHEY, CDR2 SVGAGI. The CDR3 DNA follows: TGTGCCAGCAGTTACTGGCTCGCGGGCAACGAGCAGTACTTC. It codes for CASSYWLAGNEQYF.

CDR3 loop: CSARSGPRANYGYTF. The CDR3 bases are TGCAGTGCTAGATCGGGGCCCAGAGCTAACTATGGCTACACCTTC. The V and J genes are TRBV20-1 and TRBJ1-2; possible D gene TRBD1, 5 bases. The CDR3 spans 15 residues. Germline V CDR1 and CDR2: DFQATT, SNEGSKA (reference sequence). The V end lost 2 bases, the J end lost 0 bases, and 13 bases lay between the germline ends.

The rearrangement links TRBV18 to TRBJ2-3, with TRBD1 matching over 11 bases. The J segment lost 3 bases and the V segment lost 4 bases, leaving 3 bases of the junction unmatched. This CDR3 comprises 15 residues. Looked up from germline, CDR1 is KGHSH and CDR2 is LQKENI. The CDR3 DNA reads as TGTGCCAGCTCACGGACAGGGGGCGAGACAGATACGCAGTATTTT. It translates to CASSRTGGETDTQYF.

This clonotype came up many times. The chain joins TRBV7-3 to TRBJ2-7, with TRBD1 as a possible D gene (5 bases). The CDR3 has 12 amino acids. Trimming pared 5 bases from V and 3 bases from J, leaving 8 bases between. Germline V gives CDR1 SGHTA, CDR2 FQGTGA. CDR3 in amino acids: CASSDSNYEQYF. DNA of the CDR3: TGTGCCAGCAGCGACAGTAACTACGAGCAGTACTTC.

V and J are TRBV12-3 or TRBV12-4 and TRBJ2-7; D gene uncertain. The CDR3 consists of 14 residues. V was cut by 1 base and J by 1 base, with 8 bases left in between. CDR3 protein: CASSLGRRSYEQYF. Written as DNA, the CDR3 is TGTGCCAGCAGTTTAGGTCGTCGATCCTACGAGCAGTACTTC.

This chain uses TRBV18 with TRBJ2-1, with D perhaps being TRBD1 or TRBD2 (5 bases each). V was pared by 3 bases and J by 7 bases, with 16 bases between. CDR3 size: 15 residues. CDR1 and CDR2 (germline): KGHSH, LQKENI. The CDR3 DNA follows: TGTGCCAGCTCACCTGGGACGGTGGGTTGGAATGAGCAGTTCTTC. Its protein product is CASSPGTVGWNEQFF.

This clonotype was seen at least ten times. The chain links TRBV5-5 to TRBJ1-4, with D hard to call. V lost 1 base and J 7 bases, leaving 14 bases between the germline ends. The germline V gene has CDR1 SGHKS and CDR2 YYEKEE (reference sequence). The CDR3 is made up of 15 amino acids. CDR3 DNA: TGTGCCAGCAGCTTGTTAGACGGAAGGACTGAAAAACTGTTTTTT. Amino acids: CASSLLDGRTEKLFF.

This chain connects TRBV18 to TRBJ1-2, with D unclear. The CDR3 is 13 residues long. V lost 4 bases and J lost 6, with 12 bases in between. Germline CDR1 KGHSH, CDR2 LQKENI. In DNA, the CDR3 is TGTGCCAGCTCACTAGGACGGACCCATGGCTACACCTTC. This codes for CASSLGRTHGYTF.

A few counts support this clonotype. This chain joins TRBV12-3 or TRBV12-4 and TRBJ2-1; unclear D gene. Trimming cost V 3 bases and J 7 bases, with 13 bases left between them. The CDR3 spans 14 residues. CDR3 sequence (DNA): TGTGCCAGCAGTTTCGAGTTTCTCGGGAATGAGCAGTTCTTC. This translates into CASSFEFLGNEQFF.

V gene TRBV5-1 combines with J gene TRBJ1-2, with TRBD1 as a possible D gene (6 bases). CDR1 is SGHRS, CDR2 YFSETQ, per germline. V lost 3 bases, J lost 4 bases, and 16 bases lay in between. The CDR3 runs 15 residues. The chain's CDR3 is CASSSQGMWGYGYTF. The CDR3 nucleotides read TGCGCCAGCAGCTCCCAGGGGATGTGGGGCTATGGCTACACCTTC.